The clone carrying this T cell receptor (beta chain) appeared many times. The target antigen is unknown. One entry per CDR3 protein, called by TCRdb with MiXCR from the RT-PCR reads. The profile shows roughly 760,000 distinct CDR3 sequences, 21% of them singletons. The data derive from a study of response to subunit inactivated influenza vaccine. Study-level results: New T cells are recruited in small numbers by each seasonal influenza vaccination, according to the authors' suggestion.

This CDR3 region has 12 residues. V lost 5 bases to trimming and J lost 4 bases, with 5 bases between them. The V call is TRBV12-3 or TRBV12-4, the J call TRBJ2-2; no reliable D call. Sequencing was performed on PBMCs from blood, taken 5 days after vaccination. This clonotype was obtained from a man in his fifties who received an inactivated influenza vaccine. CDR3 protein: CASSPFTGELFF. As DNA, the CDR3 is TGTGCCAGCAGTCCCTTCACCGGGGAGCTGTTTTTT.